This T cell receptor beta chain was identified in a study of blood T cell repertoires in COVID-19. As for the study in general: PBMCs, B-cell-depleted T cells, or T cells provided the cDNA or gDNA that made up the material.

V dropped 4 bases and J dropped 10 bases, with 11 bases sitting between them. Germline loops: CDR1 LGHDT, CDR2 YNNKEL (reference sequence). The length of the CDR3 is 12 residues. How the authors handled the data: Amplification of reference gene primers was used by the study to estimate nucleated cell counts. Using immunoSEQ multiplex PCR, the repertoire was profiled, and TCRdb retains in-frame clones only, with some absent. V and J calls and clone size come straight from that table; D and trimming were deduced from the DNA. The sample records about 130,000 clones, roughly 84% being singletons. The gene calls are TRBV3-1 (or the pseudogene TRBV3-2) and TRBJ2-1; D ambiguous. Material: peripheral blood. This receptor was identified in a woman in her 30s who had recovered from COVID-19. The chain's CDR3 is CASSPRTSEQFF. The CDR3 nucleotides are TGTGCCAGCAGCCCGCGAACGAGCGAGCAGTTCTTC.